This T cell receptor (beta chain) was sequenced for a study of Graves' ophthalmopathy and Graves' hyperthyroidism. Study details: At the time of initial diagnosis and before any treatment, peripheral blood was collected.

TCR beta CDR3 regions were amplified from RNA transcripts. First-round RT-PCR with HTBI primers preceded a second-round multiplex PCR. TCRdb independently ran MiXCR on the multiplex PCR reads; one entry per CDR3 protein. The table lists almost 750,000 distinct CDR3 sequences, around 40% of them singletons. This clonotype showed up many times. The V gene's germline CDR1 is SNHLY and CDR2 FYNNEI. V lost 3 bases and J lost 4, with 6 bases in between. The CDR3 is 12 amino acids. The TCR comes from an adult man with Graves' ophthalmopathy. Sequenced sample: peripheral blood. This sequence joins TRBV2 and TRBJ2-5; D remains unclear. The CDR3 nucleotides are TGTGCCAGCAGTGATCGATCAGAGACCCAGTACTTC. It codes for CASSDRSETQYF.